These T cell receptor beta chains were read from a single sample in a study of PD-L1 blockade in urothelial cancer. The assay was immunoSEQ multiplex PCR, and TCRdb's table has in-frame clones only and misses some. The repertoire holds approximately 94,000 clones, with around 86% as singletons. The specimen comprised PBMCs, sampled around atezolizumab (anti-PD-L1) treatment. These receptor sequences come from a man aged 55 to 70 with urothelial cancer. Each CDR3 is given with its conserved first and last residue. The order of the fields is D gene, J gene, V gene, clone size, CDR3 DNA, CDR3 protein. A D gene is named only where the DNA matches it firmly. Clone size appears in some rows only: once, few, many, or a class for an expanded clone.

>TRBD1|TRBJ2-3|TRBV4-1|-
TGCGCCAGCAGCCAATTACAGGGGCAGTGGACAGATACGCAGTATTTT
CASSQLQGQWTDTQYF
>TRBD2|TRBJ2-7|TRBV10-1|-
TGCGCCAGCAGCTCGACTAGCGGGGGCCTAAGGGAGCAGTACTTC
CASSSTSGGLREQYF
>-|TRBJ2-7|TRBV7-9|-
TGTGCCAGCACCTCAGGGGTCGGGGCCTCAGGGAGCGAGCAGTACTTC
CASTSGVGASGSEQYF
>TRBD2|TRBJ2-7|TRBV7-2|-
TGTGCCAGCAGCTCGGAAGCGGGAACAACGCAGCAGTACTTC
CASSSEAGTTQQYF
>TRBD2|TRBJ2-1|TRBV9|-
TGTGCCAGCAGCTCCAGCGGGAGGCGGGGGAATGAGCAGTTCTTC
CASSSSGRRGNEQFF
>-|TRBJ1-2|TRBV23-1|-
TGCGCCAGCAGTCAATCGTATAGTGGCTACACCTTC
CASSQSYSGYTF
>TRBD2|TRBJ2-7|TRBV2|-
TGTGCCAGCAGTGAAGGACTAGCGGCTTCCTACGAGCAGTACTTC
CASSEGLAASYEQYF
>TRBD2|TRBJ2-1|TRBV6-5|-
TGTGCCAGCAGACCCCTAGCGGGGGGATCGAATGAGCAGTTCTTC
CASRPLAGGSNEQFF
>TRBD2|TRBJ2-1|TRBV7-9|-
TGTGCCAGCAGCCCCGGACTAGCGGAATACAATGAGCAGTTCTTC
CASSPGLAEYNEQFF
>-|TRBJ2-2|TRBV7-2|-
TGTGCCAGCAGCCCGCGGGACTTACTCACCGGGGAGCTGTTTTTT
CASSPRDLLTGELFF
>-|TRBJ1-5|TRBV7-9|-
TGTGCCAGCAGCCCTGGGGCTGGGAATCAGCCCCAGCATTTT
CASSPGAGNQPQHF
>-|TRBJ1-1|TRBV7-9|once
TGTGCCAGCAGCTTAGCGGACGGAGGGAACACTGAAGCTTTCTTT
CASSLADGGNTEAFF
>-|TRBJ1-2|TRBV11-2|once
TGTGCCAGCAGTTCCGGGGCGGGGAAGGAATATGGCTACACCTTC
CASSSGAGKEYGYTF
>TRBD1|TRBJ1-3|TRBV9|-
TGTGCCAGCAGCGCTCAGGGGGTAAAGGAAAACACCATATATTTT
CASSAQGVKENTIYF
>TRBD1|TRBJ2-7|TRBV2|-
TGTGCCAGCGACGGACAGGGGAATGTGGGGGAGCAGTACTTC
CASDGQGNVGEQYF
>TRBD2|TRBJ2-7|TRBV6-5|-
TGTGCCAGCAGTTTCCGGGAGGCTCACTACGAGCAGTACTTC
CASSFREAHYEQYF
>TRBD2|TRBJ2-1|TRBV6-5|-
TGTGCCAGCACTTTCTTGGCGGGGGGGCGTGATGAGCAGTTCTTC
CASTFLAGGRDEQFF
>-|TRBJ2-5|TRBV14|-
TGTGCCAGCAGCCACGGAGAGACCCAGTACTTC
CASSHGETQYF
>TRBD1|TRBJ1-5|TRBV2|-
TGTGCCAGCAGTGAAGCGACAGGGGATTATCAGCCCCAGCATTTT
CASSEATGDYQPQHF
>TRBD1|TRBJ1-4|TRBV18|-
TGTGCCAGCTCACCTACCCCGACAGGGACTAATGAAAAACTGTTTTTT
CASSPTPTGTNEKLFF
>-|TRBJ1-2|TRBV18|-
TGTGCCAGCTCACCACAGGGGGATCTCTCCGGCTACACCTTC
CASSPQGDLSGYTF
>-|TRBJ1-2|TRBV15|-
TGTGCCACCAGCAGAGGCCTCATTGAACAAAAAGATGGCTACACCTTC
CATSRGLIEQKDGYTF
>TRBD1|TRBJ2-1|TRBV19|-
TGTGCCAGTAATCCCCCGGGACAGGGAGGACATGAGCAGTTCTTC
CASNPPGQGGHEQFF
>-|TRBJ2-7|TRBV7-8|-
TGTGCCAGCAGCTTAGTCGAGCGGGCGCCCTACGAGCAGTACTTC
CASSLVERAPYEQYF
>TRBD2|TRBJ2-7|TRBV6-5|-
TGTGCCAGCAGGACCCAGACTAGCGGGGTGGGTGAGCAGTACTTC
CASRTQTSGVGEQYF
>TRBD2|TRBJ2-5|TRBV5-1|-
TGCGCCAGCAGCCCCCAGCGGGGGGGCCGGGAGACCCAGTACTTC
CASSPQRGGRETQYF
>-|TRBJ2-7|TRBV2|few
TGTGCCAGCAGTGCAGGGGTGTACGAGCAGTACTTC
CASSAGVYEQYF
>-|TRBJ2-7|TRBV6-5|-
TGTGCCTCGCTGCCTGGGTGGGGACTTAACTACGAGCAGTACTTC
CASLPGWGLNYEQYF
>TRBD2|TRBJ2-3|TRBV10-3|-
TGTGCCATCAGGGGACTAGCCACAGATACGCAGTATTTT
CAIRGLATDTQYF
>-|TRBJ2-1|TRBV20-1|-
TGCAGTGCTACCACGGGAGAGCAGTTCTTC
CSATTGEQFF
>TRBD2|TRBJ2-7|TRBV30|-
TGTGCCTTCTCTAGCGGGAGGGGAAGCTACGAGCAGTACTTC
CAFSSGRGSYEQYF
>-|TRBJ1-1|TRBV28|once
TGTGCCAGCAGTTTAATATCCAGGGGCACTGAAGCTTTCTTT
CASSLISRGTEAFF
>-|TRBJ2-2|TRBV28|-
TGTGCTGAGGGAAACCCGAACACCGGGGAGCTGTTTTTT
CAEGNPNTGELFF
>TRBD2|TRBJ2-1|TRBV5-1|-
TGCGCCAGCAGCTTAACTAGCGGGAGTCATGAGCAGTTCTTC
CASSLTSGSHEQFF
>-|TRBJ1-2|TRBV6-5|few
TGTGCCAGCAGTGAAGGAGGGGTATACTATGGCTACACCTTC
CASSEGGVYYGYTF
>TRBD1|TRBJ1-5|TRBV7-2|-
TGTGCCAGCAGCTTAGTACAGGGGATCGATCAGCCCCAGCATTTT
CASSLVQGIDQPQHF
>TRBD1|TRBJ2-2|TRBV5-4|-
TGTGCCAGCAGCTCGGGACAGGGGATCGGGGAGCTGTTTTTT
CASSSGQGIGELFF
>-|TRBJ1-5|TRBV5-6|-
TGTGCCAGCAGCTCCGGGTTCTTTGGGCCCCAGCATTTT
CASSSGFFGPQHF
>-|TRBJ1-1|TRBV28|once
TGTGCCAGCAGTTTAGTAGACAAGAACACTGAAGCTTTCTTT
CASSLVDKNTEAFF
>-|TRBJ1-4|TRBV7-9|-
TGTGCCAGCAGTAGACATAGGGAGAGGGTCGAAAAACTGTTTTTT
CASSRHRERVEKLFF
>-|TRBJ2-1|TRBV18|-
TGTGCCAGCTCCCCCCCGGAGGGTTACAATGAGCAGTTCTTC
CASSPPEGYNEQFF
>TRBD2|TRBJ2-2|TRBV7-2|-
TGTGCCAGCAGGCCACCGGGACTAGCGGGAGCCGGGGAGCTGTTTTTT
CASRPPGLAGAGELFF
>-|TRBJ2-7|TRBV7-8|-
TGTGCCAGCAGCTTGGCGGTAACCTACGAGCAGTACTTC
CASSLAVTYEQYF
>TRBD1|TRBJ1-2|TRBV28|-
TGTGCCAGCCCCAGGGAAGGACAGGGTCATAACTATGGCTACACCTTC
CASPREGQGHNYGYTF